The rows below give T cell receptor beta chains drawn from one sample of a study of beta chain features in type 1 diabetes. Profiling relied on immunoSEQ multiplex PCR, and the TCRdb table lists in-frame clones only, not all of them. The repertoire holds 150,000 to 190,000 clones, with around 10% as singletons. The specimen sequenced was central memory CD4+ T cells from blood. Receptors originate from a man aged 25-40 years with type 1 diabetes. Both conserved end residues are part of each CDR3. The D gene is left open where the match is weak. Clone size is shown for a subset of rows, as once, few, many or a class of expanded clone.

v_gene	d_gene	j_gene	abundance	CDR3nt	CDR3aa
TRBV18	.	TRBJ2-7	.	TGTGCCAGCTCCCCAGGACAGCAGTCCTACGAGCAGTACTTC	CASSPGQQSYEQYF
TRBV28	.	TRBJ1-2	few	TGTGCCAGCAGCTGGGACATGCAAGTACGCGACTACACCTTC	CASSWDMQVRDYTF
TRBV7-2	.	TRBJ2-7	once	TGTGCCAGCAGCTTAGGTAACTCCTACGAGCAGTACTTC	CASSLGNSYEQYF
TRBV5-4	TRBD1	TRBJ2-7	few	TGTGCCAGCAGCTTCCCAGGGGGAAACTACGAGCAGTACTTC	CASSFPGGNYEQYF
TRBV7-2	TRBD2	TRBJ2-1	few	TGTGCCAGCAGCTTAAGCGGGACCGATTACAATGAGCAGTTCTTC	CASSLSGTDYNEQFF
TRBV7-2	TRBD2	TRBJ2-3	few	TGTGCCAGCAGCTTTACGGGAGGTTATACAGATACGCAGTATTTT	CASSFTGGYTDTQYF
TRBV5-1	.	TRBJ2-7	few	TGCGCCAGCAGTTCTGACAGCTACGAGCAGTACTTC	CASSSDSYEQYF
TRBV7-2	.	TRBJ2-2	.	TGTGCCAGCAGCTCCAGGGAATCCGGGGAGCTGTTTTTT	CASSSRESGELFF
TRBV9	.	TRBJ2-1	few	TGTGCCAGCAGCCAAATCGGTGGTGAGCAGTTCTTC	CASSQIGGEQFF
TRBV7-9	TRBD1	TRBJ1-4	many	TGTGCCAGCGGGACAGGGCGTGAAAAACTGTTTTTT	CASGTGREKLFF
TRBV18	.	TRBJ2-6	few	TGTGCCAGCTCACCTCCGGGCTCTGGGGCCAACGTCCTGACTTTC	CASSPPGSGANVLTF
TRBV30	TRBD2	TRBJ2-1	.	TGTGCCTCCGGGGGGTTCTACAATGAGCAGTTCTTC	CASGGFYNEQFF
TRBV9	.	TRBJ2-3	.	TGTGCCAGCAGCGTAGATAGGGGGATAGATACGCAGTATTTT	CASSVDRGIDTQYF
TRBV7-2	.	TRBJ2-7	few	TGTGCCAGCAGCTTAGGTTCCGGCTCCTACGAGCAGTACTTC	CASSLGSGSYEQYF
TRBV5-1	.	TRBJ1-1	few	TGCGCCAGCAGCTGGGGAGGAGGAACTGAAGCTTTCTTT	CASSWGGGTEAFF
TRBV7-6	.	TRBJ1-1	few	TGTGCCAGCAGCACGGAGGAGAACACTGAAGCTTTCTTT	CASSTEENTEAFF
TRBV28	.	TRBJ1-2	.	TGTGCCAGCAGTTTTAAGGGCACTAGGGAGTATGGCTACACCTTC	CASSFKGTREYGYTF
TRBV13	.	TRBJ1-1	few	TGTGCCAGCAGCTTACGGGGGGAGGCTTTCTTT	CASSLRGEAFF
TRBV11-2	.	TRBJ2-7	.	TGTGCCAGCAGCCTATCACCCTACGAGCAGTACTTC	CASSLSPYEQYF
TRBV18	.	TRBJ2-7	.	TGTGCCAGCTCACCACCGTCGGTGCCCTACGAGCAGTACTTC	CASSPPSVPYEQYF
TRBV7-3	.	TRBJ1-3	.	TGTGCCAGCAGCCTCACAGGGAGCTCTGGAAACACCATATATTTT	CASSLTGSSGNTIYF
TRBV30	TRBD1	TRBJ1-1	.	TGTGCCTGGAGACAGGGGCTGAGCACTGAAGCTTTCTTT	CAWRQGLSTEAFF
TRBV2	.	TRBJ2-7	.	TGTGCCAGCCGCAGTACCTCCTACGAGCAGTACTTC	CASRSTSYEQYF
TRBV11-2	.	TRBJ1-1	.	TGTGCCAGCAGCCCCTCAGGGCCTGAAGCTTTCTTT	CASSPSGPEAFF
TRBV5-1	.	TRBJ2-5	.	TGCGCCAGCAGCCCTGATGTGGGGCAGGGAAAGACCCAGTACTTC	CASSPDVGQGKTQYF
TRBV7-9	TRBD1	TRBJ2-6	.	TGTGCCAGCAGACCTGAACAGGGGAGCTCTGGGGCCAACGTCCTGACTTTC	CASRPEQGSSGANVLTF
TRBV28	TRBD2	TRBJ2-3	.	TGTGCCAGCAGTTTGGCGGGAGGGCCGACAGATACGCAGTATTTT	CASSLAGGPTDTQYF
TRBV28	.	TRBJ2-5	few	TGTGCCAGCACCCATACCAGGGTCGAGACCCAGTACTTC	CASTHTRVETQYF
TRBV7-7	.	TRBJ2-1	few	TGTGCCAGCAGCGAACAGGGTTCCGATGAGCAGTTCTTC	CASSEQGSDEQFF
TRBV6-1	.	TRBJ2-2	.	TGTGCCAGCAGTGCCACAAACACCGGGGAGCTGTTTTTT	CASSATNTGELFF
TRBV7-2	.	TRBJ2-7	few	TGTGCCAGCAGCTTCCCGACTGGATCCTACGAGCAGTACTTC	CASSFPTGSYEQYF
TRBV30	.	TRBJ2-5	.	TGTGCCTGGAGCCTCTTACTAGCTGATGGGACCCAGTACTTC	CAWSLLLADGTQYF
TRBV4-1	TRBD1	TRBJ2-7	.	TGCGCCAGCAGCCCTGGGACAGGGCCTTTATACGAGCAGTACTTC	CASSPGTGPLYEQYF
TRBV7-2	.	TRBJ2-7	few	TGTGCCAGCAGCTCACGACAGGGACTGGTTTACGAGCAGTACTTC	CASSSRQGLVYEQYF
TRBV18	TRBD2	TRBJ2-7	.	TGTGCCAGCTCATTGGCTAGCGGGGCTAGGGAGCAGTACTTC	CASSLASGAREQYF
TRBV6-5	.	TRBJ1-5	.	TGTGCCAGCAGGGGAGGGGGGCATCAGCCCCAGCATTTT	CASRGGGHQPQHF
TRBV7-7	.	TRBJ2-1	few	TGTGCTAGCAGCCCTGGGACTTTCAATGAGCAGTTCTTC	CASSPGTFNEQFF
TRBV15	.	TRBJ1-1	.	TGTGCCACCAGCAGGGAACGGGGGGTAAGTTCGGCTTTCTTT	CATSRERGVSSAFF
TRBV9	TRBD2	TRBJ2-5	.	TGTGCCAGCAGCGTAGGAGCGGGAGGAGAGACCCAGTACTTC	CASSVGAGGETQYF
TRBV5-1	.	TRBJ2-7	.	TGCGCCAGCAGCTTGAGTAAACTAGCTGGCGAGCAGTACTTC	CASSLSKLAGEQYF
TRBV28	TRBD1	TRBJ1-1	.	TGTGCCAGCAGCCTCCGGGACAGGGTTTGGACTGAAGCTTTCTTT	CASSLRDRVWTEAFF